The 21 T cell receptor beta chains in this list originate from one sample, sequenced in a study of regulatory dendritic cells for organ transplantation. Sorted subsets were CFSE-labeled and cultured 4 to 6 days with allogeneic dendritic cells. Clones were sequenced by immunoSEQ multiplex PCR, and TCRdb holds only the in-frame ones, with some missing. Of about 21,000 clones listed, 85% are singletons. Their cognate antigens are unknown. The sequencing input was naive CD4+ T cells from blood cultured with dendritic cells. As to subset: CD45RA+ naive T cells. The source of these receptors is a human donor in good health.

This clone was seen a few times. The J gene is TRBJ2-7, the V gene TRBV5-4; 9 bases line up with TRBD2. J was trimmed by 4 bases and V by 1 base; bases with no gene match: 6. The length of the CDR3 is 15 residues. CDR1 is SGHNT, CDR2 YYREEE, per germline (reference sequence). The CDR3 loop reads CASSLLGGRVYEQYF. The CDR3 bases are TGTGCCAGCAGCTTGTTGGGCGGGAGGGTATACGAGCAGTACTTC.

The chain combines TRBV5-4 with TRBJ2-1; the D gene could be TRBD1 or TRBD2 (6 bases each). The CDR3 runs 15 residues. Trimming took off 0 bases at V and 12 bases at J, with 19 bases between the two ends. Germline V CDR1 and CDR2: SGHNT, YYREEE (reference sequence). The CDR3 here is CASSLGGGPLAGQFF. The DNA of the CDR3 is TGTGCCAGCAGCTTGGGTGGGGGGCCTTTGGCGGGGCAGTTCTTC.

The genes are TRBV30 and TRBJ2-7; 9 nucleotides line up with TRBD2. The CDR3 extends over 13 amino acids. The germline V gene encodes CDR1 GTSNPN and CDR2 SVGIG (reference sequence). With 3 bases clipped from V and 2 bases from J, the junction kept 2 bases outside the gene matches. CDR3 loop: CAWSGGRAYEQYF. CDR3 nucleotide sequence: TGTGCCTGGAGCGGCGGGAGGGCCTACGAGCAGTACTTC.

The chain carries TRBV19 and TRBJ2-4; TRBD1 matches 10 bases. This CDR3 is built from 16 residues. CDR1 is LNHDA and CDR2 is SQIVND in the germline V gene (reference sequence). V gave up 4 bases and J gave up 7 bases; unmatched junction bases: 10. CDR3 bases: TGTGCCAGTAGTAGGACCGGGACAGGGGTCGGGAACATTCAGTACTTC. Translating gives CASSRTGTGVGNIQYF.

This chain links TRBV28 with TRBJ1-4; D uncertain. CDR3 length equals 15 residues. Germline V gene lookup returns CDR1 MDHEN and CDR2 SYDVKM. V was cut by 3 bases and J by 8 bases, with 16 bases left in between. CDR3 nucleotide sequence: TGTGCCAGCAGTTTTCGCCCTAGCGGAGGCGAAAAACTGTTTTTT. The encoded protein is CASSFRPSGGEKLFF.

This clone has a handful of counts. The chain recombines TRBV23-1 with TRBJ2-7; D not resolved. TRBV23-1 is annotated as an ORF whose role is uncertain. Trimming left V 8 bases short and J 6 bases short, with 17 bases between. CDR3 length equals 13 residues. The CDR3 DNA sequence: TGCGCCAGCGGTTCAAGGTACAGATGCGAGCAGTACTTC. Its protein product is CASGSRYRCEQYF.

The V call is TRBV7-2, the J call TRBJ1-1, with a tentative D call TRBD1 (6 bases). Germline V gene lookup returns CDR1 SGHTA and CDR2 FQGNSA. Trimming took 2 bases from V and 1 from J, leaving 11 bases between them. The CDR3 runs to 15 residues. The CDR3 DNA reads TGTGCCAGCAGCTTACGTGCAGGGGCGAACACTGAAGCTTTCTTT. Encoded protein: CASSLRAGANTEAFF.

This clone was observed once. The V gene is TRBV6-4, the J gene TRBJ2-3, with 15 bases matching TRBD2. There are 16 residues in the CDR3. Germline values: CDR1 MRHNA, CDR2 SNTAGT. The V segment lost 8 bases and the J segment 5 bases; nucleotides outside the gene matches: 8. DNA for the CDR3: TGTGCCAGCGGCTCCGGACTAGCGGGGGGGCTAGATACGCAGTATTTT. Amino acid sequence: CASGSGLAGGLDTQYF.

The chain joins TRBV7-8 to TRBJ2-3; D unresolved. Germline assignment: CDR1 SGHVS and CDR2 FQNEAQ. Trimming left V 3 bases short and J 4 bases short, with 2 bases between. The CDR3 has 11 residues. CDR3 sequence reads: CASSLADTQYF. The CDR3 DNA reads TGTGCCAGCAGCTTGGCAGATACGCAGTATTTT.

The rearrangement uses TRBV6-5 and TRBJ2-5, with 9 bases fitting TRBD1. V was clipped by 3 bases and J by 2 bases; unmatched bases: 1. CDR3 size: 14 residues. From germline, CDR1 is MNHEY and CDR2 SVGAGI. The CDR3 region has the DNA TGTGCCAGCAGTTATGGGACAGGGCAAGAGACCCAGTACTTC. Translation: CASSYGTGQETQYF.

The V call is TRBV19, the J call TRBJ1-4; the match to TRBD1 covers 8 bases. The germline V gene has CDR1 LNHDA and CDR2 SQIVND (reference sequence). CDR3 length: 19 amino acids. The trim removed 6 bases at V and 0 bases at J, leaving 15 bases unmatched. CDR3 coding DNA: TGTGCCAGTAGCGGACAGGGCGGCCGAAATTTTGCAACTAATGAAAAACTGTTTTTT. Residues: CASSGQGGRNFATNEKLFF.

V is TRBV6-1 and J is TRBJ2-7; D might be TRBD1 (5 bases). V lost 6 bases and J lost 2, with 14 bases in between. This CDR3 comprises 14 residues. The germline CDR1 and CDR2 sequences are MNHNS and SASEGT. The CDR3: CASRKGVAAYEQYF. DNA of the CDR3: TGTGCCAGCAGAAAAGGGGTTGCGGCCTACGAGCAGTACTTC.

The chain employs TRBV11-3 and TRBJ1-1; 7 positions agree with TRBD1. With V trimmed by 2 bases and J by 11 bases, 8 bases remained unmatched. Looked up from germline, CDR1 is SGHNT and CDR2 is YENEEA. The CDR3 extends over 13 amino acids. CDR3 DNA sequence: TGTGCCAGCAGCTTATCCCCGGGACAGAAGGCTTTCTTT. Protein sequence: CASSLSPGQKAFF.

The V gene is TRBV27, the J gene TRBJ1-6; D not certain. This CDR3 is 15 amino acids long. V lost 5 bases and J 6 bases, leaving 14 bases between the germline ends. Looked up from germline, CDR1 is MNHEY and CDR2 is SMNVEV (reference sequence). CDR3 coding DNA: TGTGCCAGCAGTACCGGTCGGGGATCTAATTCACCCCTCCACTTT. This translates into CASSTGRGSNSPLHF.

This rearrangement joins TRBV9 to TRBJ2-5, with D possibly TRBD2 on 6 matching bases. V was shortened by 0 bases and J by 4 bases, with 10 bases between the two germline ends. Germline-derived CDR1 and CDR2 are SGDLS and YYNGEE. The CDR3 sequence is 14 residues long. CDR3 coding DNA: TGTGCCAGCAGCGTAGGTCTGGGAGGAGAGACCCAGTACTTC. It yields the protein CASSVGLGGETQYF.

The gene calls are TRBV5-4 and TRBJ2-5; 8 bases are a match to TRBD2. The CDR3 consists of 14 residues. J lost 5 bases, V lost 1 base, and 4 bases had no gene match. Per germline, CDR1 SGHNT and CDR2 YYREEE (reference sequence). The CDR3 region has the DNA TGTGCCAGCAGCTTGCCCCGGGAGGGGGAGACCCAGTACTTC. It codes for CASSLPREGETQYF.

The chain has TRBV19 and TRBJ2-2, with TRBD1 matching 7 bases. With 1 base clipped from V and 4 bases from J, the junction kept 6 bases outside the gene matches. This CDR3 is built from 16 residues. Germline V gives CDR1 LNHDA, CDR2 SQIVND (reference sequence). This chain's CDR3 is CASSIGVSGGTGELFF. The CDR3 DNA reads as TGTGCCAGTAGTATAGGGGTTTCAGGGGGCACCGGGGAGCTGTTTTTT.

This clone came up once. The chain joins TRBV30 to TRBJ1-1, with D hard to call. This CDR3 has 13 residues. The V gene's germline CDR1 is GTSNPN and CDR2 SVGIG (reference sequence). Between the trimmed V and J ends, which lost 3 bases and 0 bases, there was a span of 8 bases. The CDR3 region is CAWSLQLNTEAFF. The CDR3 nucleotides are TGTGCCTGGAGCCTTCAGCTGAACACTGAAGCTTTCTTT. The whole variable domain, filled in from reference TRBV30 and TRBJ1-1, reads SQTIHQWPATLVQPVGSPLSLECTVEGTSNPNLYWYRQAAGRGLQLLFYSVGIGQISSEVPQNLSASRPQDRQFILSSKKLLLSDSGFYLCAWSLQLNTEAFFGQGTRLTVV.

The V and J genes are TRBV9 and TRBJ2-3; D may be TRBD1 (6 bases). Germline V gene sequence: CDR1 SGDLS, CDR2 YYNGEE. With 5 bases removed from V and 2 bases from J, the gap between germline ends came to 12 bases. This CDR3 has 14 residues. CDR3 sequence (DNA): TGTGCCAGCAGTTGGACAGACACCACAGATACGCAGTATTTT. Its translation is CASSWTDTTDTQYF.

V usage is TRBV4-1 and J usage is TRBJ2-5; 8 bases align to TRBD2. In germline, CDR1 is MGHRA, CDR2 YSYEKL. The CDR3 totals 17 residues. Losses at the gene ends were 3 bases for V and 5 bases for J; bases not matched to a gene: 14. This chain's CDR3 is CASSHVLTSGGRETQYF. The CDR3 bases are TGCGCCAGCAGCCACGTCCTTACTAGCGGCGGAAGGGAGACCCAGTACTTC.

The table lists this clone with a count of one. The chain combines TRBV7-8 with TRBJ1-2; D unclear. Germline V CDR1 and CDR2: SGHVS, FQNEAQ. V was clipped by 7 bases and J by 0 bases, with 12 bases between them. The CDR3 consists of 14 residues. CDR3: CASTPVGPNYGYTF. CDR3 coding DNA: TGTGCCAGCACCCCGGTTGGGCCTAACTATGGCTACACCTTC.